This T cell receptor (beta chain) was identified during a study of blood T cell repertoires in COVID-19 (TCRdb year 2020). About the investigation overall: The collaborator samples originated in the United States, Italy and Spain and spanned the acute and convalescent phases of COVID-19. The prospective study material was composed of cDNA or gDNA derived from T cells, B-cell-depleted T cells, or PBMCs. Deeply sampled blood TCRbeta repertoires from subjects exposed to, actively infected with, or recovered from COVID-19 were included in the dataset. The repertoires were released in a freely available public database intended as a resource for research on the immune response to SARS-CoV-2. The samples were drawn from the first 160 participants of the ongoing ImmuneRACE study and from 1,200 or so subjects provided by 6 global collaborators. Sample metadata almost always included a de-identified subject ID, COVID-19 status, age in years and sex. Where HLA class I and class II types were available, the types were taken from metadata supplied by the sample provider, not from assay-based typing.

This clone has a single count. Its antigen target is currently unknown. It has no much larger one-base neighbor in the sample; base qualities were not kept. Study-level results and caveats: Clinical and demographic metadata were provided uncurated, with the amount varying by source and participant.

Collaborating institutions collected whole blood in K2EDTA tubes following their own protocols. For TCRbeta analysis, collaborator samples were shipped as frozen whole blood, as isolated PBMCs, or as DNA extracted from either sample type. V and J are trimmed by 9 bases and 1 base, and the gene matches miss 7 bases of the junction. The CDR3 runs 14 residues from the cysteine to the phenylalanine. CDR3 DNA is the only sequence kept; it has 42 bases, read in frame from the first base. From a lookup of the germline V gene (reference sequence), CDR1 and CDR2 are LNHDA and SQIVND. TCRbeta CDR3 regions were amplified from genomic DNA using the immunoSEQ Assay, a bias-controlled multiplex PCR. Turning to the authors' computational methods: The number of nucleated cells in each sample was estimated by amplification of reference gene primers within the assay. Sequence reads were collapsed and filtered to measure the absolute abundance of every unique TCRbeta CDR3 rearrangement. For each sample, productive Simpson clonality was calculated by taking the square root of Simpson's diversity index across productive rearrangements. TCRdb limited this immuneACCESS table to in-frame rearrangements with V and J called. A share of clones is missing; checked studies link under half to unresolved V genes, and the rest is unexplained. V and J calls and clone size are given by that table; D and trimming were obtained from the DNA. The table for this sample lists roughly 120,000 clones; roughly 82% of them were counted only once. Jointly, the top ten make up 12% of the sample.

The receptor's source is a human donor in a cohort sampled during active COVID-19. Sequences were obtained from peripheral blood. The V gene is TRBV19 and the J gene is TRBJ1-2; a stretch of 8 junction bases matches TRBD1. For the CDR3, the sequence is CARSRQGYNYGYTF. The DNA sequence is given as TGTGCCAGATCCCGACAGGGGTATAACTATGGCTACACCTTC.